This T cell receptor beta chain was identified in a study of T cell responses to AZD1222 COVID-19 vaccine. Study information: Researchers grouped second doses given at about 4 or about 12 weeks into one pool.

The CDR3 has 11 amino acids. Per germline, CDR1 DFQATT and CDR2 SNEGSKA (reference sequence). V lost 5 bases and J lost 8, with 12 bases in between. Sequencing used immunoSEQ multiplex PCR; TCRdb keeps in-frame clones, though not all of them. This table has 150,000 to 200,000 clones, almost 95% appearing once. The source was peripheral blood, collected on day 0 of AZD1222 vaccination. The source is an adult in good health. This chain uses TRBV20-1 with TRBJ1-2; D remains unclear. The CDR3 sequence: CSAPSSIGYTF. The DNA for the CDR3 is TGCAGTGCTCCGTCTTCAATCGGCTACACCTTC.